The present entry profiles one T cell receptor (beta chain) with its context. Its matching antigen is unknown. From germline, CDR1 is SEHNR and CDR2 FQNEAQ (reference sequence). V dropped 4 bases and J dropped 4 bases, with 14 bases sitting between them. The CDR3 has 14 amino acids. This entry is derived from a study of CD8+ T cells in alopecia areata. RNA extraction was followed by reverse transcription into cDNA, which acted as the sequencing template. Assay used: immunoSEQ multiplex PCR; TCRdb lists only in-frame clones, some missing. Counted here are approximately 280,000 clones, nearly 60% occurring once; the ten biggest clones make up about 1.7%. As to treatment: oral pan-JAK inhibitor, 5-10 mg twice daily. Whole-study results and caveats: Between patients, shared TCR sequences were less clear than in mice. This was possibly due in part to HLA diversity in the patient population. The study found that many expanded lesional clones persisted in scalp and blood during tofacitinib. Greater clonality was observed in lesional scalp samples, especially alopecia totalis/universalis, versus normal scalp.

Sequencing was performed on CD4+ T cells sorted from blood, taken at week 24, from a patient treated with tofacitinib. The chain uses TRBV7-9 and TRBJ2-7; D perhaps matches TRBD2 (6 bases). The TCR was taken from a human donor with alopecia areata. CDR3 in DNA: TGTGCCAGCAGCTCCGGCGGGGCGGATTACGAGCAGTACTTC. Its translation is CASSSGGADYEQYF.